This T cell receptor beta chain came from a study of T-cell memory formation after mild COVID-19. Study-wide points: Cross-reactive memory apparently joined, as some responding clones appeared in pre-infection memory. Researchers report contracting CD4+ clones mostly in CM and EM, with CD8+ clones in EMRA. Contracting clones from day 15 to 85 showed balanced CD4/CD8; later expanders favored CD4+.

Comments on this clonotype: Its cognate antigen is unknown.

The V end was cut by 3 bases, the J end by 5 bases, with 10 bases between. This CDR3 is built from 13 residues. The 5'RACE method, run with constant-segment primers, produced TCR alpha and TCR beta cDNA libraries (carrying sample barcodes and UMIs). MiXCR was run by TCRdb on the 5' RACE reads, yielding one entry per CDR3 protein. The table lists 470,000 or so distinct CDR3 sequences, around a quarter of them singletons. The chain uses TRBV12-3 or TRBV12-4 and TRBJ2-5; possible D gene TRBD2, 6 bases. Sequencing was carried out using PBMCs or a T cell subset sorted from them (not recorded which). This clonotype was obtained from an adult woman who had mild COVID-19 (a few samples of this study predate the infection). Cell type and time point are not known. CDR3 DNA sequence: TGTGCCAGCAGTTTGGGGGGTTTCGAGACCCAGTACTTC. Protein sequence: CASSLGGFETQYF.